What follows are 4 T cell receptor beta chains derived from one specimen sequenced in a study of cytomegalovirus exposure and HLA in healthy donors. 60 Vbeta and 13 Jbeta primers were used in PCR. Profiled with immunoSEQ multiplex PCR; TCRdb holds only in-frame clones, not every one. This table holds about 58,000 clones. The sample taken for sequencing was PBMCs. The source of these receptors is a woman aged 18-29 years in good health and CMV-seronegative.

The genes are TRBV19 and TRBJ1-2; D gene ambiguous. The V end was cut by 6 bases, the J end by 3 bases, with 8 bases between. The germline gives CDR1 LNHDA, CDR2 SQIVND (reference sequence). This CDR3 has 12 residues. In DNA form, the CDR3 reads TGTGCCAGTAGGAGGGAGGACTATGGCTACACCTTC. It specifies CASRREDYGYTF.

V gene TRBV2 combines with J gene TRBJ1-5; 10 bases agree with TRBD1. CDR1 is SNHLY, CDR2 FYNNEI, per germline. J was trimmed by 7 bases and V by 6 bases; bases with no gene match: 12. This CDR3 is built from 16 residues. The CDR3, as DNA: TGTGCCAGCAGGGGATGGACAGGGGGAGCGGGACAGCCCCAGCATTTT. Amino acids: CASRGWTGGAGQPQHF.

This chain connects TRBV10-3 to TRBJ1-5; 7 bases match TRBD1. V was clipped by 8 bases and J by 5 bases; unmatched bases: 6. This CDR3 region has 13 residues. CDR1 is ENHRY and CDR2 is SYGVKD in the germline V gene. CDR3 nucleotide sequence: TGTGCCATCGGGGCAGGGGGGTATCAGCCCCAGCATTTT. As protein: CAIGAGGYQPQHF.

The V and J genes are TRBV28 and TRBJ2-3; possible D gene TRBD2, 5 bases. Germline V gives CDR1 MDHEN, CDR2 SYDVKM. The CDR3 extends over 14 amino acids. The V gene lost 4 bases and the J gene lost 0 bases, with 8 bases spanning the gap. The DNA for the CDR3 is TGTGCCAGCAGTTCTAGCCTTAGCACAGATACGCAGTATTTT. Translating it yields CASSSSLSTDTQYF.